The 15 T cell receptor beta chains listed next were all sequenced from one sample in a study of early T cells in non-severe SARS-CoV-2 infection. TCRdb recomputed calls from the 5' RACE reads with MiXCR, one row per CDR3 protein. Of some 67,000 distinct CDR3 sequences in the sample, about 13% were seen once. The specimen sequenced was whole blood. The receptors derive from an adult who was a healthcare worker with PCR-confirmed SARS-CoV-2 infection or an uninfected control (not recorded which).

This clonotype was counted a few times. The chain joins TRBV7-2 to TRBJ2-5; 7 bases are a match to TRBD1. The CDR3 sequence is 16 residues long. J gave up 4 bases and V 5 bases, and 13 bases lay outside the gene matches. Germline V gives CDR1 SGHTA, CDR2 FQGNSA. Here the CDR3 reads CASSLTPGGPPETQYF. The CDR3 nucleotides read TGTGCCAGCAGCCTAACCCCAGGGGGTCCTCCAGAGACCCAGTACTTC.

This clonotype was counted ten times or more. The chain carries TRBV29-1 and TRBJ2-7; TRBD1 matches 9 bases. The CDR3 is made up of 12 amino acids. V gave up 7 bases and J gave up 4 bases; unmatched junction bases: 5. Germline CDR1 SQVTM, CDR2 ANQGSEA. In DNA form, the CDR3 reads TGCAGCGGAGGACAGGGGAGGTACGAGCAGTACTTC. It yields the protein CSGGQGRYEQYF.

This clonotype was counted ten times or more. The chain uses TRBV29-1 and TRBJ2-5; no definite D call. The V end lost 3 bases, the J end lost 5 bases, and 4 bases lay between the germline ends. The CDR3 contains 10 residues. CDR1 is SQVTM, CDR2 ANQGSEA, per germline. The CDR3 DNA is TGCAGCGTTGAGTCGGAGACCCAGTACTTC. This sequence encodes CSVESETQYF.

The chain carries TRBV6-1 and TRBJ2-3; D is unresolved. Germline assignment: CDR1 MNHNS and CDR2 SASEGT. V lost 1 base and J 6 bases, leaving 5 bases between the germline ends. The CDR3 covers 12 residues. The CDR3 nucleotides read TGTGCCAGCAGTGAAGTGCCGGATACGCAGTATTTT. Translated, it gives CASSEVPDTQYF.

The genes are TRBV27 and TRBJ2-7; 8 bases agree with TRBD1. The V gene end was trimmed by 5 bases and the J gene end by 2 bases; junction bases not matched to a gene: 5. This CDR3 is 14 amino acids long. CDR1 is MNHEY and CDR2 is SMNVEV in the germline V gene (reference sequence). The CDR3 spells CASSPRQGPYEQYF. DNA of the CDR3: TGTGCCAGCAGTCCGAGACAGGGGCCCTACGAGCAGTACTTC.

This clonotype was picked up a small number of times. CDR3 amino acids: CASSFRMTGKGDIQYF. DNA of the CDR3: TGCGCCAGCAGCTTTCGTATGACAGGGAAGGGAGACATTCAGTACTTC. The chain has TRBV5-1 and TRBJ2-4; 7 bases fit TRBD1. The CDR3 contains 16 residues. After removal of 2 bases from V and 8 bases from J, the junction contained 13 bases not matched to a gene. Germline CDR1 is SGHRS and CDR2 is YFSETQ.

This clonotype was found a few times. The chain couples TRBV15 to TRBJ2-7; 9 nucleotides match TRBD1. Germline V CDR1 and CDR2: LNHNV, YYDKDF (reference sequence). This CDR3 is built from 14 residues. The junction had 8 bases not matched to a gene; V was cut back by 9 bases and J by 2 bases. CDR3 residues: CATSPDRGPYEQYF. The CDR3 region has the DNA TGTGCCACTTCCCCGGACAGGGGTCCCTACGAGCAGTACTTC.

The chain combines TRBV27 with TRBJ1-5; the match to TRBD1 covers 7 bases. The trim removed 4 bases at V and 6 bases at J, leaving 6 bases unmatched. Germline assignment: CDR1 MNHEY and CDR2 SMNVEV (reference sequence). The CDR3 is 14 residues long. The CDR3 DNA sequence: TGTGCCAGCAGTTACAGGGGAGGTGGTCAGCCCCAGCATTTT. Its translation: CASSYRGGGQPQHF.

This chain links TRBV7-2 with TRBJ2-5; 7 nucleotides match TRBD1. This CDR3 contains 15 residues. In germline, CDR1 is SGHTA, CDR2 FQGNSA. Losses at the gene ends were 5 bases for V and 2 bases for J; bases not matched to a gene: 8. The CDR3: CASSRGTVAQETQYF. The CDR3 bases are TGTGCCAGCAGCCGAGGGACAGTCGCTCAAGAGACCCAGTACTTC. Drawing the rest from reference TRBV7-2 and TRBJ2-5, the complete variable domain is GAGVSQSPSNKVTEKGKDVELRCDPISGHTALYWYRQSLGQGLEFLIYFQGNSAPDKSGLPSDRFSAERTGGSVSTLTIQRTQQEDSAVYLCASSRGTVAQETQYFGPGTRLLVL.

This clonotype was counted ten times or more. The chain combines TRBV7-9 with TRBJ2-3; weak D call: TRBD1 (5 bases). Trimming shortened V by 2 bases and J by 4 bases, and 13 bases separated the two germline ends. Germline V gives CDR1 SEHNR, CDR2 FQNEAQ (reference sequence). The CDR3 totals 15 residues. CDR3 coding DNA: TGTGCCAGCAGCTTAAGGCAGGGATCCCCAGATACGCAGTATTTT. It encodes CASSLRQGSPDTQYF.

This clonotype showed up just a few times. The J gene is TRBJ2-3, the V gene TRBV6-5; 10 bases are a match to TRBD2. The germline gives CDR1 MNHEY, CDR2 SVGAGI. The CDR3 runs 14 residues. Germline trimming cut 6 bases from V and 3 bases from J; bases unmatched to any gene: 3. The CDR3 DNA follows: TGTGCCAGCAGGAGCGGGGGGGGGACAGATACGCAGTATTTT. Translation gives CASRSGGGTDTQYF.

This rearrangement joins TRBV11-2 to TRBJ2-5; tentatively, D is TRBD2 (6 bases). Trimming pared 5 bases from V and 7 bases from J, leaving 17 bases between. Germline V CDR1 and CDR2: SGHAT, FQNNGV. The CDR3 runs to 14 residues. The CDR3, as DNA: TGTGCCAGCAGCGTATTCCGGGGAGGTGGGACCCAGTACTTC. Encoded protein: CASSVFRGGGTQYF. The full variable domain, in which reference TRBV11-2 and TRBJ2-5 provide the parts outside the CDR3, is EAGVAQSPRYKIIEKRQSVAFWCNPISGHATLYWYQQILGQGPKLLIQFQNNGVVDDSQLPKDRFSAERLKGVDSTLKIQPAKLEDSAVYLCASSVFRGGGTQYFGPGTRLLVL.

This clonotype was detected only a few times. The CDR3: CASATPGAQETQYF. In DNA form, the CDR3 reads TGTGCTAGTGCTACTCCCGGGGCGCAAGAGACCCAGTACTTC. The rearrangement joins TRBV12-5 to TRBJ2-5; D may be TRBD1 or TRBD2 (5 bases each). The CDR3 is made up of 14 amino acids. Germline-derived CDR1 and CDR2 are LGHNT and FRNRAP. Trimming cost V 7 bases and J 2 bases, with 14 bases left between them. Full variable domain (rest looked up from reference TRBV12-5 and TRBJ2-5): DARVTQTPRHKVTEMGQEVTMRCQPILGHNTVFWYRQTMMQGLELLAYFRNRAPLDDSGMPKDRFSAEMPDATLATLKIQPSEPRDSAVYFCASATPGAQETQYFGPGTRLLVL.

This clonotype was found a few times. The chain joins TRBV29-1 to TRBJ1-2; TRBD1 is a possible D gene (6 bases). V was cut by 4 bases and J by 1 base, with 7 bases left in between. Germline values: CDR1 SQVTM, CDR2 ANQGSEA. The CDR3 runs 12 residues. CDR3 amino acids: CSVGGGNYGYTF. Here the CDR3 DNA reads TGCAGCGTTGGAGGGGGTAACTATGGCTACACCTTC. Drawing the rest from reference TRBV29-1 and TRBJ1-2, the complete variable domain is SAVISQKPSRDICQRGTSLTIQCQVDSQVTMMFWYRQQPGQSLTLIATANQGSEATYESGFVIDKFPISRPNLTFSTLTVSNMSPEDSSIYLCSVGGGNYGYTFGSGTRLTVV.

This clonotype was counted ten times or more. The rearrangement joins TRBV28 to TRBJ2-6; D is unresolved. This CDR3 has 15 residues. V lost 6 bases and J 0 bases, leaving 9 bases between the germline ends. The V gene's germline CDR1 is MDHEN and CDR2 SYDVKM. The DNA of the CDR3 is TGTGCCAGCAGCCGACGTCTCTCTGGGGCCAACGTCCTGACTTTC. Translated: CASSRRLSGANVLTF.